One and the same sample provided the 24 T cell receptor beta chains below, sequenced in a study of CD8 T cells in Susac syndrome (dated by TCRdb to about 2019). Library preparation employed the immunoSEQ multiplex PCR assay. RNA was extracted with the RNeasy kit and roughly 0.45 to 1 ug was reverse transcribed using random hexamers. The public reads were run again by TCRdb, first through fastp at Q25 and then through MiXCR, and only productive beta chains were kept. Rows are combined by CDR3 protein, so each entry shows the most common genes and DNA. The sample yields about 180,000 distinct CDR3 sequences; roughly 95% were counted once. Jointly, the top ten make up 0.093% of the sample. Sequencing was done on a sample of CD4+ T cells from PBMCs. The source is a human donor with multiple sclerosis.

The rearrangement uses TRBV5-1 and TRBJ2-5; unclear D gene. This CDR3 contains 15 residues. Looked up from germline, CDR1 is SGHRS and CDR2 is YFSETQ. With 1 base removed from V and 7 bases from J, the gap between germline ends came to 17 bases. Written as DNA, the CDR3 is TGCGCCAGCAGCTTGTCGGGCTCATCGCCGGCGACCCAGTACTTC. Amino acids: CASSLSGSSPATQYF.

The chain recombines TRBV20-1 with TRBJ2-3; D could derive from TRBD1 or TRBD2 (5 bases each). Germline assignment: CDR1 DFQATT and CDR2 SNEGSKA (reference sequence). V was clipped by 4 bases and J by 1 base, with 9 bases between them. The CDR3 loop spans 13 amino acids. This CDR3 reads CSAKLGGTDTQYF. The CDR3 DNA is TGCAGTGCTAAGCTGGGGGGCACAGATACGCAGTATTTT.

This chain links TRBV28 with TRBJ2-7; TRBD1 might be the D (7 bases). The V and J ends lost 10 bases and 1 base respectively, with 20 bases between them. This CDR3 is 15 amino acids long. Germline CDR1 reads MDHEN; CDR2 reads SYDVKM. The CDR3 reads CATGGTAEQSYEQYF. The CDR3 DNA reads TGTGCCACAGGGGGGACGGCGGAGCAATCCTACGAGCAGTACTTC.

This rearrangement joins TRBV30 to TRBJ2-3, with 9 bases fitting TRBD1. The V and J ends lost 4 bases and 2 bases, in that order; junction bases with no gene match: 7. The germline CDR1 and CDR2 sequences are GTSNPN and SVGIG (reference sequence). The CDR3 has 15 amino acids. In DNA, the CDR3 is TGTGCCTGGATTGCCGGGACAGGGAACACAGATACGCAGTATTTT. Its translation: CAWIAGTGNTDTQYF.

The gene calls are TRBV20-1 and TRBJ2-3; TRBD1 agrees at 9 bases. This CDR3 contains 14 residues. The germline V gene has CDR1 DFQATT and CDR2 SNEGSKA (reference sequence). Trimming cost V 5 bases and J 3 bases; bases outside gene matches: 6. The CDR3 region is CSAGTGSGTDTQYF. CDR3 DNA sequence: TGCAGTGCTGGGACAGGGTCAGGGACAGATACGCAGTATTTT.

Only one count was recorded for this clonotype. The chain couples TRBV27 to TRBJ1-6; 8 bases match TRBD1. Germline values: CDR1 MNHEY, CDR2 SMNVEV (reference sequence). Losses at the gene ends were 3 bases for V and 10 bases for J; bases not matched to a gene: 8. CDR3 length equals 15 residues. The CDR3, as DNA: TGTGCCAGCAGTTTGATAACAGGGGGAGAATCACCCCTCCACTTT. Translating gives CASSLITGGESPLHF.

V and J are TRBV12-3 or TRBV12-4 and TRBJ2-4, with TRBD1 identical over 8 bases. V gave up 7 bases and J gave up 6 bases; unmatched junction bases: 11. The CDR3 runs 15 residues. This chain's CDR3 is CASTEDRGWGNIQYF. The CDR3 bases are TGTGCCAGCACCGAAGACAGGGGATGGGGAAACATTCAGTACTTC.

Written as DNA, the CDR3 is TGTGCCAGCAGCGCCCAACAGGGGGGAGAGCAGTACTTC. Amino acids: CASSAQQGGEQYF. The V gene is TRBV5-6, the J gene TRBJ2-7, with 8 bases lining up with TRBD1. J lost 7 bases, V lost 4 bases, and 7 bases had no gene match. Germline V gene sequence: CDR1 SGHDT, CDR2 YYEEEE. The CDR3 covers 13 residues. The whole variable domain, filled in from reference TRBV5-6 and TRBJ2-7, reads DAGVTQSPTHLIKTRGQQVTLRCSPKSGHDTVSWYQQALGQGPQFIFQYYEEEERQRGNFPDRFSGHQFPNYSSELNVNALLLGDSALYLCASSAQQGGEQYFGPGTRLTVT.

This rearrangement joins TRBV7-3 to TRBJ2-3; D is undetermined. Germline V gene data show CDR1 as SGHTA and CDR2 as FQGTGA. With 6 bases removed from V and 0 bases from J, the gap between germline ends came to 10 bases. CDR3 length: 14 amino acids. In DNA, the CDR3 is TGTGCCAGCAGTCTCACACTCAGCACAGATACGCAGTATTTT. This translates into CASSLTLSTDTQYF.

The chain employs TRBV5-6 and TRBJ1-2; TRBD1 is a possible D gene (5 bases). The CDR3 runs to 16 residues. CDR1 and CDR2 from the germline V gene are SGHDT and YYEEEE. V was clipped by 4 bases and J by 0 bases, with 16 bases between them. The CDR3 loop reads CASSLDPDRTNYGYTF. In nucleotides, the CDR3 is TGTGCCAGCAGCCTAGACCCCGACAGAACTAACTATGGCTACACCTTC.

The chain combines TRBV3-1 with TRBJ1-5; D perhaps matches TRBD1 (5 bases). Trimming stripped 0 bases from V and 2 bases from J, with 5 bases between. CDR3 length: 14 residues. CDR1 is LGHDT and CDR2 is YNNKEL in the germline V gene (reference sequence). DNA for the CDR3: TGTGCCAGCAGCCAAGAGGGGGGCAATCAGCCCCAGCATTTT. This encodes CASSQEGGNQPQHF.

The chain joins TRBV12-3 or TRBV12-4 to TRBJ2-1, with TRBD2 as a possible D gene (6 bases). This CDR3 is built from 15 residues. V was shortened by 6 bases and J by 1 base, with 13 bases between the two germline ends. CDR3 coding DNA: TGTGCCAGCAGCAGTCTCGGGGGTTCCTACAATGAGCAGTTCTTC. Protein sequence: CASSSLGGSYNEQFF.

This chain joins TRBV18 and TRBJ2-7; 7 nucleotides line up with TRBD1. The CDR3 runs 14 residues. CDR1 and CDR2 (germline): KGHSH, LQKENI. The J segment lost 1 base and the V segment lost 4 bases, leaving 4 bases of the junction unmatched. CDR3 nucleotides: TGTGCCAGCTCACGGACAGGTGAATCCTACGAGCAGTACTTC. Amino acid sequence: CASSRTGESYEQYF.

CDR3 nucleotides: TGTGCCAGCAGCCAAGTAGGGACAGGGGAGCTCGAGACCCAGTACTTC. Translation gives CASSQVGTGELETQYF. The V call is TRBV4-2, the J call TRBJ2-5, with TRBD1 matching over 10 bases. The CDR3 has 16 residues. The germline CDR1 and CDR2 sequences are LGHNA and YNFKEQ. J lost 5 bases, V lost 1 base, and 7 bases had no gene match.

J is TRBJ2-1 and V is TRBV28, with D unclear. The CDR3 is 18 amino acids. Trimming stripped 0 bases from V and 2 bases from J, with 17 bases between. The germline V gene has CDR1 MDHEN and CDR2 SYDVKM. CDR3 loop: CASSLWALRSPPYNEQFF. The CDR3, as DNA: TGTGCCAGCAGTTTATGGGCCCTCAGGAGCCCCCCCTACAATGAGCAGTTCTTC. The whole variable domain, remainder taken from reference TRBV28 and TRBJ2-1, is DVKVTQSSRYLVKRTGEKVFLECVQDMDHENMFWYRQDPGLGLRLIYFSYDVKMKEKGDIPEGYSVSREKKERFSLILESASTNQTSMYLCASSLWALRSPPYNEQFFGPGTRLTVL.

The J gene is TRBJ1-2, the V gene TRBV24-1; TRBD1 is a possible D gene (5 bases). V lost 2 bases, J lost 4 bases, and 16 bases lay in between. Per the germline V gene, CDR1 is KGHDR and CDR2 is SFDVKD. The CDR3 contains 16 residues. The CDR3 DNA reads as TGTGCCACCAGTGATTCACGACTGCAGGGTGGCTATGGCTACACCTTC. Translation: CATSDSRLQGGYGYTF.

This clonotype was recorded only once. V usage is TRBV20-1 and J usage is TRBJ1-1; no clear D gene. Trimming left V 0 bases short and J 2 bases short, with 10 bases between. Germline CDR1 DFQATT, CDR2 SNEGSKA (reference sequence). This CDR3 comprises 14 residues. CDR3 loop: CSARDPLTNTEAFF. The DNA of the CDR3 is TGCAGTGCTAGAGATCCCCTTACAAACACTGAAGCTTTCTTT.

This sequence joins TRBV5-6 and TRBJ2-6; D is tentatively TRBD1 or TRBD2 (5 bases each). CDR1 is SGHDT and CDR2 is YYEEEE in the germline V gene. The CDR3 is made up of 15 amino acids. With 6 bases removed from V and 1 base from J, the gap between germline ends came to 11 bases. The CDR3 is CASTHGASGANVLTF. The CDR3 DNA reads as TGTGCCAGCACCCACGGGGCGTCTGGGGCCAACGTCCTGACTTTC.

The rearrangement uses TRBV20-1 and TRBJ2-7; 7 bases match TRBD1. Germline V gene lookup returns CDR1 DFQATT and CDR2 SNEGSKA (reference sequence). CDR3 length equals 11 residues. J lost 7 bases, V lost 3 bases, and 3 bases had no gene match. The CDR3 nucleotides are TGCAGTGCTAGTTCAGGGGGTGAGCAGTACTTC. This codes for CSASSGGEQYF.

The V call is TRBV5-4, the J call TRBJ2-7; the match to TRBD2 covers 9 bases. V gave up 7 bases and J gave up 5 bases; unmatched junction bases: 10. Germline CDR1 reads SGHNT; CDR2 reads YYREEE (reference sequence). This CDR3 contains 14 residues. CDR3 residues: CASGFIAGEDEQYF. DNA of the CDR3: TGTGCCAGCGGGTTTATAGCGGGGGAGGACGAGCAGTACTTC.

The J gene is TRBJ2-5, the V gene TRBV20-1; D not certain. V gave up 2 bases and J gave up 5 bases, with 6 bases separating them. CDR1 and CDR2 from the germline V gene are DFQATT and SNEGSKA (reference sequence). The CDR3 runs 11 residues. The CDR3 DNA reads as TGCAGTGCTAGAAGTGGTGAGACCCAGTACTTC. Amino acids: CSARSGETQYF.

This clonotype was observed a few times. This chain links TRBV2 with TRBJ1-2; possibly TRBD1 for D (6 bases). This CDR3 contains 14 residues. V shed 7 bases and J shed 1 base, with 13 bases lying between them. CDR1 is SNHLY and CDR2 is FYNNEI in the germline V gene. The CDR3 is CASIRQGSNYGYTF. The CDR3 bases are TGTGCCAGCATCCGGCAGGGGAGTAACTATGGCTACACCTTC.

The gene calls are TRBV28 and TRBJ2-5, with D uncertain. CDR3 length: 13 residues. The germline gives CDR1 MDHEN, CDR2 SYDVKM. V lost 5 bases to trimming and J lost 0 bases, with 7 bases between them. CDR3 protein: CASSIQYQETQYF. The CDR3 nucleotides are TGTGCCAGCAGTATACAGTACCAAGAGACCCAGTACTTC.

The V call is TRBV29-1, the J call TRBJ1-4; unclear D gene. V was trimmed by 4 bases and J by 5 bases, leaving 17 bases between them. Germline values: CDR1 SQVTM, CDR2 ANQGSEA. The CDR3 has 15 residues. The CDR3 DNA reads TGCAGCGTTGGTCGGGAGGGAGGCTTCAATGAAAAACTGTTTTTT. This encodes CSVGREGGFNEKLFF.